This TCR beta chain was obtained from a study of cytomegalovirus exposure and HLA in healthy donors. Across the study: Later analysis reported that the 120 or so validation repertoires shared the platform of the roughly 680 first-cohort repertoires. General study results and limits: The authors enumerated over 150 TCR beta chains as linked to cytomegalovirus.

Donors were drawn from the approximately 120-subject validation cohort, separate from the approximately 700-subject first cohort. The table lists this clone with a count of one. Its antigen is undetermined. This CDR3 has 15 amino acids. The germline V gene has CDR1 MNHEY and CDR2 SMNVEV (reference sequence). Trimming removed 2 bases from V and 4 bases from J; junction bases left unmatched: 6. The repertoire was sequenced with immunoSEQ multiplex PCR; TCRdb's copy has only in-frame clones and lacks some. The sample lists around 80,000 clones; 85% to 95% were seen once. Input material: PBMCs. The receptor comes from a woman aged 18-29 years in good health and CMV-seronegative. This rearrangement joins TRBV27 to TRBJ2-5; 8 bases match TRBD1. The CDR3 DNA reads TGTGCCAGCAGTTTAACCGGGCAGGGGGCAGAGACCCAGTACTTC. Residues: CASSLTGQGAETQYF.